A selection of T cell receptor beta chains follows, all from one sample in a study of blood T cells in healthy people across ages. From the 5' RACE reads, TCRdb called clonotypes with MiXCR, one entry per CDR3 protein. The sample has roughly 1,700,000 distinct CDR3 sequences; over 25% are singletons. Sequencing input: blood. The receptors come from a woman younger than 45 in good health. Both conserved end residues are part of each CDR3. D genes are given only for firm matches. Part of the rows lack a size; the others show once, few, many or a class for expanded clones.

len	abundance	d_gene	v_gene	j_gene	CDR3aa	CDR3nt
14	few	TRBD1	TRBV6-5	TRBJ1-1	CASRTGQMNTEAFF	TGTGCCAGCAGAACGGGACAGATGAACACTGAAGCTTTCTTT
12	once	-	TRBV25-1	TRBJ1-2	CASSVRPGHYTF	TGTGCCAGCAGCGTAAGGCCAGGCCACTACACCTTC
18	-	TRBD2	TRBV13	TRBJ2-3	CASSIRTSGGLRPDTQYF	TGTGCCAGCAGCATCCGGACTAGCGGGGGCTTACGTCCGGATACGCAGTATTTT
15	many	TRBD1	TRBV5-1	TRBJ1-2	CASSPPGTGLYGYTF	TGCGCCAGCAGCCCCCCCGGGACAGGGCTCTATGGCTACACCTTC
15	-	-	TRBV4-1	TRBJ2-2	CASSQDQWGTGELFF	TGCGCCAGCAGCCAAGACCAGTGGGGCACCGGGGAGCTGTTTTTT
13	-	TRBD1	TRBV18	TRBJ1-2	CASSIQGAEGYTF	TGTGCCAGCTCCATACAGGGGGCGGAAGGCTACACCTTC
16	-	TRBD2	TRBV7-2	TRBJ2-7	CASRLYPSGSVYEQYF	TGTGCCAGCAGGCTCTATCCAAGCGGGAGTGTCTACGAGCAGTACTTC
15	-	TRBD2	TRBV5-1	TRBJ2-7	CASSYGGGGAYEQYF	TGCGCCAGCAGCTACGGAGGCGGGGGGGCCTACGAGCAGTACTTC
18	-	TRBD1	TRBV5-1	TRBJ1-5	CASSPGQVDFNSNQPQHF	TGCGCCAGCAGCCCTGGACAGGTCGACTTTAATAGCAATCAGCCCCAGCATTTT
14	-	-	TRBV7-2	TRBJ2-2	CASKTHGGTGELFF	TGTGCCAGCAAAACCCATGGGGGGACCGGGGAGCTGTTTTTT
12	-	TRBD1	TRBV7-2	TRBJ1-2	CASSSQGMSYTF	TGTGCCAGCAGCTCACAGGGGATGAGCTACACCTTC
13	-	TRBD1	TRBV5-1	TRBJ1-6	CARLGTGNSPLHF	TGCGCCAGATTGGGGACAGGGAATTCACCCCTCCACTTT
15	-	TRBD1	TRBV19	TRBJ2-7	CASSIDGTGGREQYF	TGTGCCAGTAGTATAGATGGGACAGGGGGTCGGGAGCAGTACTTC
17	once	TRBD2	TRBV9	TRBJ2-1	CASGLAGGPSSYNEQFF	TGTGCCAGCGGACTAGCGGGGGGCCCGAGCTCCTACAATGAGCAGTTCTTC
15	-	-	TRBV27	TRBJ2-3	CASSLYRSDTDTQYF	TGTGCCAGCAGTTTATACAGGTCGGACACAGATACGCAGTATTTT
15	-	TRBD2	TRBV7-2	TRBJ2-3	CASNLDGTSGDTQYF	TGTGCCAGCAACTTAGATGGGACTAGCGGAGATACGCAGTATTTT
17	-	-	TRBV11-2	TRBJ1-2	CASSPRALARGNYGYTF	TGTGCCAGCAGCCCGCGAGCCCTGGCGCGGGGGAACTATGGCTACACCTTC
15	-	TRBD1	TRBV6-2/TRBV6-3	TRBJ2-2	CASSYHDRAPGELFF	TGTGCCAGCAGTTACCACGACAGGGCTCCCGGGGAGCTGTTTTTT
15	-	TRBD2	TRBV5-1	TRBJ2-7	CASSFGGRSSYEQYF	TGCGCCAGCAGCTTTGGCGGGAGGTCCTCCTACGAGCAGTACTTC
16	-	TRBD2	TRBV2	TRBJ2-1	CASSGPSGSSYNEQFF	TGTGCCAGCAGTGGCCCCAGCGGGAGCTCCTACAATGAGCAGTTCTTC
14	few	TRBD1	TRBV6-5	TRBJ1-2	CASSQDRGTYGYTF	TGTGCCAGCAGCCAGGACAGGGGTACCTATGGCTACACCTTC
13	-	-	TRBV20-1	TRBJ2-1	CSAPHTSHNEQFF	TGCAGTGCCCCTCATACTAGTCACAATGAGCAGTTCTTC
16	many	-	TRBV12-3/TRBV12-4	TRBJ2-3	CASNSRPPLSGGTQYF	TGTGCCAGCAATTCCCGTCCTCCGCTCAGCGGAGGTACGCAGTATTTT
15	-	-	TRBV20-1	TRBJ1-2	CSTWGAWEGGYGYTF	TGCAGTACTTGGGGGGCATGGGAGGGCGGCTATGGCTACACCTTC
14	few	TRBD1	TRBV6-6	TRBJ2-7	CANNGQGAAYEQYF	TGTGCCAACAACGGACAGGGGGCCGCCTACGAGCAGTACTTC
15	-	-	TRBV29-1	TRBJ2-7	CSATRETSGFYEQYF	TGCAGCGCAACCAGGGAGACATCCGGCTTTTACGAGCAGTACTTC
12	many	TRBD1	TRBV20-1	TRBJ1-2	CSAGTGGYGYTF	TGCAGTGCTGGGACAGGGGGCTATGGCTACACCTTC
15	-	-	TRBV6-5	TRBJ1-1	CASSPRASWNTEAFF	TGTGCCAGCAGCCCTCGGGCCTCATGGAACACTGAAGCTTTCTTT
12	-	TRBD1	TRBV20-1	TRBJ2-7	CSADGQGYEQYF	TGCAGTGCTGACGGACAGGGCTACGAGCAGTACTTC
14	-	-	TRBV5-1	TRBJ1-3	CASTTGSGGNTIYF	TGCGCCAGCACAACAGGTTCTGGAGGAAACACCATATATTTT
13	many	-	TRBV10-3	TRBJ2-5	CAISRGRQETQYF	TGTGCCATCAGTCGGGGACGGCAAGAGACCCAGTACTTC
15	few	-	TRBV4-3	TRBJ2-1	CASSQEVNSRSEQFF	TGCGCCAGCAGCCAAGAGGTCAACAGCCGGAGTGAGCAGTTCTTC
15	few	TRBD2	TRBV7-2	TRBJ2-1	CASSPTSGGTPEQFF	TGTGCCAGCAGCCCTACTAGCGGGGGGACCCCTGAGCAGTTCTTC
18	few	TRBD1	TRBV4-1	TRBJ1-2	CASSHNGGPTGGNYGYTF	TGCGCCAGCAGCCACAATGGGGGCCCGACAGGGGGGAACTATGGCTACACCTTC
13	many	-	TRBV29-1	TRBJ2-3	CSVAGVTTDTQYF	TGCAGCGTTGCAGGGGTTACGACAGATACGCAGTATTTT
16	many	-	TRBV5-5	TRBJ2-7	CASSLVGRRLNYEQYF	TGTGCCAGCAGCTTGGTTGGGAGGAGGCTGAACTACGAGCAGTACTTC
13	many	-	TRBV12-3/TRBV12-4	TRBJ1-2	CASSFTGRGGYTF	TGTGCCAGCAGCTTCACAGGAAGAGGAGGCTACACCTTC
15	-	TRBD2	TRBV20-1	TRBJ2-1	CSASFSGGRYNEQFF	TGCAGTGCTAGCTTTAGCGGGGGCCGCTACAATGAGCAGTTCTTC
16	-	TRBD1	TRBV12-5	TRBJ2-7	CASDLDTTGVRGEQYF	TGTGCTAGTGATTTGGACACTACAGGGGTCCGGGGCGAGCAGTACTTC
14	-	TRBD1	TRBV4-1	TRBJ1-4	CASSPDRADEKLFF	TGTGCCAGCAGCCCGGACAGGGCGGATGAAAAACTGTTTTTT
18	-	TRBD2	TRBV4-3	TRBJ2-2	CASSQVYMGSGTAGELFF	TGCGCCAGCAGCCAAGTCTACATGGGGAGCGGGACGGCCGGGGAGCTGTTTTTT
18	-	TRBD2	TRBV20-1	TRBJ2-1	CSATGLAGRASSYNEQFF	TGCAGTGCTACCGGACTAGCGGGGAGAGCGAGCTCCTACAATGAGCAGTTCTTC
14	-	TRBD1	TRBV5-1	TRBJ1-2	CASSPQGTVYGYTF	TGCGCCAGCAGCCCCCAGGGGACAGTCTATGGCTACACCTTC
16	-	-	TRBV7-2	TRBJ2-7	CASSFLARALDYEQYF	TGTGCCAGCAGCTTCCTGGCGCGGGCCCTGGACTACGAGCAGTACTTC
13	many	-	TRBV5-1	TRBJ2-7	CASSLRGEREQYF	TGTGCCAGCAGCTTGCGGGGAGAGAGGGAGCAGTACTTC
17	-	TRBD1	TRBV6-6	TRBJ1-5	CASHDRGLINSNQPQHF	TGTGCCAGCCACGACAGGGGGCTCATCAATAGCAATCAGCCCCAGCATTTT
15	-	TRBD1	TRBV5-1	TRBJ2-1	CASSQTASGGNEQFF	TGCGCCAGCAGCCAGACAGCCTCAGGGGGCAATGAGCAGTTCTTC
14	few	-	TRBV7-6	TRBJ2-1	CASSSEVGLGDRFF	TGTGCCAGCAGCTCCGAGGTGGGACTGGGAGATCGGTTCTTC
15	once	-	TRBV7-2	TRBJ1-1	CASSLETGISTEAFF	TGTGCCAGCAGCTTAGAAACAGGGATCAGCACTGAAGCTTTCTTT
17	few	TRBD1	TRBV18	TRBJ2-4	CASSPRGQGASKNIQYF	TGTGCCAGCTCACCACGGGGACAGGGGGCGTCCAAAAACATTCAGTACTTC
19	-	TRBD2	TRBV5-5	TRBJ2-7	CASKKLWTSGGATAYEQYF	TGTGCCAGCAAAAAACTTTGGACTAGCGGGGGGGCCACCGCTTACGAGCAGTACTTC
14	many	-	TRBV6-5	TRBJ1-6	CASRGTSSNSPLHF	TGTGCCAGCAGGGGGACAAGTTCGAATTCACCCCTCCACTTT